These T cell receptor beta chains were read from a single sample in a study of cytomegalovirus exposure and HLA in healthy donors. The data were produced by immunoSEQ multiplex PCR, yet TCRdb's version contains in-frame clones alone and is incomplete. The table shows roughly 110,000 clones, with around 73% occurring only once. Sequenced material: PBMCs. The receptor set was obtained from a woman aged 25 to 39 in good health and CMV-seropositive. The CDR3 runs from the conserved cysteine through the conserved F or W. D genes are given only for firm matches. Only some rows state a clone size, as once, few, many or a class for expanded clones.

clone_size: -
v_call: TRBV25-1
d_call: TRBD1
j_call: TRBJ1-5
cdr3_aa: CASSEWGQGGNQPQHF
cdr3_nt: TGTGCCAGCAGTGAATGGGGACAGGGGGGCAATCAGCCCCAGCATTTT

clone_size: -
v_call: TRBV27
d_call: TRBD2
j_call: TRBJ2-3
cdr3_aa: CASIGLAKTDTQYF
cdr3_nt: TGTGCCAGCATTGGACTAGCGAAAACAGATACGCAGTATTTT

clone_size: -
v_call: TRBV19
d_call: -
j_call: TRBJ2-2
cdr3_aa: CAGSSGVGELFF
cdr3_nt: TGTGCCGGGAGCTCGGGAGTCGGGGAGCTGTTTTTT

clone_size: -
v_call: TRBV11-2
d_call: TRBD2
j_call: TRBJ2-1
cdr3_aa: CASSKGTSGNNEQFF
cdr3_nt: TGTGCCAGCAGCAAAGGGACTAGCGGGAACAATGAGCAGTTCTTC

clone_size: -
v_call: TRBV30
d_call: -
j_call: TRBJ2-6
cdr3_aa: CAWTRPPFSGANVLTF
cdr3_nt: TGTGCCTGGACCAGGCCGCCGTTTTCTGGGGCCAACGTCCTGACTTTC

clone_size: -
v_call: TRBV11-3
d_call: -
j_call: TRBJ2-7
cdr3_aa: CASSFPAGGEQYF
cdr3_nt: TGTGCCAGCAGCTTCCCCGCCGGGGGCGAGCAGTACTTC

clone_size: -
v_call: TRBV19
d_call: TRBD2
j_call: TRBJ2-1
cdr3_aa: CASSMGLGSGTFNEQFF
cdr3_nt: TGTGCCAGTAGTATGGGGCTAGGTAGCGGGACATTTAATGAGCAGTTCTTC

clone_size: -
v_call: TRBV10-1
d_call: -
j_call: TRBJ2-7
cdr3_aa: CASSEGDYEQYF
cdr3_nt: TGCGCCAGCAGTGAGGGGGACTACGAGCAGTACTTC

clone_size: few
v_call: TRBV7-9
d_call: TRBD2
j_call: TRBJ2-5
cdr3_aa: CASSFGGQETQYF
cdr3_nt: TGTGCCAGCAGCTTCGGGGGGCAAGAGACCCAGTACTTC

clone_size: -
v_call: TRBV2
d_call: -
j_call: TRBJ1-2
cdr3_aa: CASSERSGGNYGYTF
cdr3_nt: TGTGCCAGCAGTGAAAGGTCCGGGGGTAACTATGGCTACACCTTC

clone_size: once
v_call: TRBV5-1
d_call: -
j_call: TRBJ2-2
cdr3_aa: CASSINTVGVGELFF
cdr3_nt: TGCGCCAGCAGCATAAATACAGTAGGGGTCGGGGAGCTGTTTTTT

clone_size: -
v_call: TRBV4-1
d_call: TRBD2
j_call: TRBJ2-1
cdr3_aa: CASSQGRTRGRNEQFF
cdr3_nt: TGCGCCAGCAGCCAAGGGAGGACTAGAGGTAGGAATGAGCAGTTCTTC

clone_size: -
v_call: TRBV19
d_call: -
j_call: TRBJ2-3
cdr3_aa: CASSIGSGRTDTQYF
cdr3_nt: TGTGCCAGTAGTATTGGGTCGGGTAGGACAGATACGCAGTATTTT

clone_size: -
v_call: TRBV4-1
d_call: -
j_call: TRBJ1-5
cdr3_aa: CASSQEEGRTVPNQPQHF
cdr3_nt: TGCGCCAGCAGCCAGGAAGAAGGAAGGACAGTCCCTAATCAGCCCCAGCATTTT

clone_size: -
v_call: TRBV5-4
d_call: TRBD1
j_call: TRBJ2-6
cdr3_aa: CASSSPGADRGPGANVLTF
cdr3_nt: TGTGCCAGCAGCTCCCCCGGGGCGGACAGGGGGCCTGGGGCCAACGTCCTGACTTTC

clone_size: -
v_call: TRBV5-1
d_call: -
j_call: TRBJ2-1
cdr3_aa: CASSSRVSSYNEQFF
cdr3_nt: TGCGCCAGCAGCTCGCGGGTGAGCTCCTACAATGAGCAGTTCTTC

clone_size: -
v_call: TRBV2
d_call: TRBD1
j_call: TRBJ1-1
cdr3_aa: CASIGDRGDTEAFF
cdr3_nt: TGTGCCAGCATTGGGGACAGGGGAGACACTGAAGCTTTCTTT

clone_size: few
v_call: TRBV30
d_call: -
j_call: TRBJ1-2
cdr3_aa: CAWSADNGYTF
cdr3_nt: TGTGCCTGGAGTGCGGACAATGGCTACACCTTC

clone_size: -
v_call: TRBV10-3
d_call: -
j_call: TRBJ1-3
cdr3_aa: CAISGLTGPLGNTIYF
cdr3_nt: TGTGCCATCAGTGGGCTCACAGGGCCCCTTGGAAACACCATATATTTT

clone_size: -
v_call: TRBV4-1
d_call: TRBD1
j_call: TRBJ2-7
cdr3_aa: CASSQADRAGEQYF
cdr3_nt: TGCGCCAGCAGCCAAGCGGACAGGGCGGGCGAGCAGTACTTC

clone_size: few
v_call: TRBV6-4
d_call: TRBD1
j_call: TRBJ2-2
cdr3_aa: CASRTGLTGELFF
cdr3_nt: TGTGCCAGCAGGACAGGGCTAACCGGGGAGCTGTTTTTT

clone_size: -
v_call: TRBV5-6
d_call: TRBD2
j_call: TRBJ2-7
cdr3_aa: CASSFGLATYF
cdr3_nt: TGTGCCAGCAGCTTTGGACTAGCAACGTACTTC

clone_size: few
v_call: TRBV6-1
d_call: TRBD2
j_call: TRBJ2-7
cdr3_aa: CASSEFGGPSGYEQYF
cdr3_nt: TGTGCCAGCAGTGAATTTGGGGGACCTAGCGGCTACGAGCAGTACTTC

clone_size: once
v_call: TRBV6-6
d_call: TRBD1
j_call: TRBJ2-3
cdr3_aa: CASSLQGQTTDTQYF
cdr3_nt: TGTGCCAGCAGTCTACAGGGACAGACCACAGATACGCAGTATTTT

clone_size: -
v_call: TRBV29-1
d_call: -
j_call: TRBJ1-4
cdr3_aa: CSVEGTADNEKLFF
cdr3_nt: TGCAGCGTTGAAGGTACAGCTGATAATGAAAAACTGTTTTTT

clone_size: few
v_call: TRBV5-8
d_call: TRBD2
j_call: TRBJ2-5
cdr3_aa: CASSKTDSGGQETQYF
cdr3_nt: TGTGCCAGCAGCAAGACCGATAGCGGGGGCCAAGAGACCCAGTACTTC

clone_size: -
v_call: TRBV18
d_call: -
j_call: TRBJ1-2
cdr3_aa: CASSPLQGSGGYTF
cdr3_nt: TGTGCCAGCTCACCACTTCAGGGGTCTGGTGGCTACACCTTC

clone_size: -
v_call: TRBV4-1
d_call: -
j_call: TRBJ2-7
cdr3_aa: CASSPKVTGMYEQYF
cdr3_nt: TGCGCCAGCAGCCCAAAAGTCACAGGGATGTACGAGCAGTACTTC

clone_size: -
v_call: TRBV4-1
d_call: TRBD2
j_call: TRBJ2-3
cdr3_aa: CASSSLLGLAPRRSTDTQYF
cdr3_nt: TGCGCCAGCAGCTCCTTACTCGGACTAGCGCCTAGGAGAAGCACAGATACGCAGTATTTT

clone_size: -
v_call: TRBV5-8
d_call: -
j_call: TRBJ1-3
cdr3_aa: CASSLVVGLSGNTIYF
cdr3_nt: TGTGCCAGCAGCTTGGTGGTGGGCCTCTCTGGAAACACCATATATTTT

clone_size: -
v_call: TRBV10-3
d_call: TRBD1
j_call: TRBJ2-6
cdr3_aa: CAISAGDRGRANVLTF
cdr3_nt: TGTGCCATCAGTGCGGGGGACAGGGGACGAGCCAACGTCCTGACTTTC

clone_size: -
v_call: TRBV29-1
d_call: TRBD1
j_call: TRBJ1-6
cdr3_aa: CSATAGGKNSPLHF
cdr3_nt: TGCAGCGCAACTGCAGGGGGGAAGAATTCACCCCTCCACTTT

clone_size: -
v_call: TRBV7-2
d_call: -
j_call: TRBJ2-7
cdr3_aa: CASSPTVASSYEQYF
cdr3_nt: TGTGCCAGCAGCCCGACTGTGGCTAGCTCTTACGAGCAGTACTTC

clone_size: -
v_call: TRBV11-2
d_call: -
j_call: TRBJ1-1
cdr3_aa: CASSFAGSTEAFF
cdr3_nt: TGTGCCAGCAGCTTCGCAGGGTCCACTGAAGCTTTCTTT

clone_size: -
v_call: TRBV5-6
d_call: -
j_call: TRBJ2-2
cdr3_aa: CASSSGLGGTGELFF
cdr3_nt: TGTGCCAGCAGCTCGGGCCTGGGGGGCACCGGGGAGCTGTTTTTT

clone_size: once
v_call: TRBV11-3
d_call: -
j_call: TRBJ2-3
cdr3_aa: CASSITKIYEDTQYF
cdr3_nt: TGTGCCAGCAGCATTACCAAGATCTACGAAGATACGCAGTATTTT

clone_size: -
v_call: TRBV7-9
d_call: -
j_call: TRBJ1-1
cdr3_aa: CASSLEGLRAFF
cdr3_nt: TGTGCCAGCAGCTTAGAGGGGCTTAGGGCTTTCTTT

clone_size: -
v_call: TRBV5-4
d_call: TRBD1
j_call: TRBJ1-6
cdr3_aa: CAGNDRAYNSPLHF
cdr3_nt: TGTGCCGGGAATGACAGGGCTTATAATTCACCCCTCCACTTT

clone_size: -
v_call: TRBV6-1
d_call: TRBD2
j_call: TRBJ2-7
cdr3_aa: CASIAGGLYEQYF
cdr3_nt: TGTGCCAGCATCGCGGGGGGGCTCTACGAGCAGTACTTC